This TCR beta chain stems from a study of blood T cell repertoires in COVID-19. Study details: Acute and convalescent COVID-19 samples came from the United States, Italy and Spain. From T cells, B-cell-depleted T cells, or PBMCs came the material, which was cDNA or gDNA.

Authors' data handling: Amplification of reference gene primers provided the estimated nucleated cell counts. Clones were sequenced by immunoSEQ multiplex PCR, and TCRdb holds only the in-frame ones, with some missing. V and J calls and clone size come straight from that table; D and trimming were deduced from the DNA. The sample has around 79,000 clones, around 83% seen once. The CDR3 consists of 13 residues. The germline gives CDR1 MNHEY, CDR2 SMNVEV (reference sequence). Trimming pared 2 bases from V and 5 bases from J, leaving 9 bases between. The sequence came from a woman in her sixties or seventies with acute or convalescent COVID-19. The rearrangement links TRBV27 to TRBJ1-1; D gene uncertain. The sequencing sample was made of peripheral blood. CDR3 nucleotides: TGTGCCAGCAGTTTAATAGGGAGGACTGAAGCTTTCTTT. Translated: CASSLIGRTEAFF.